In its sample, the clone carrying this T cell receptor (beta chain) was seen once. This specimen belongs to a study of blood T cell repertoires in COVID-19. Germline V CDR1 and CDR2: LNHDA, SQIVND (reference sequence). V gave up 5 bases and J gave up 8 bases, with 12 bases separating them. CDR3 size: 12 residues. Produced via immunoSEQ multiplex PCR; TCRdb's table is partial and in-frame only. The table includes roughly 280,000 clones, around 88% detected once. Sequenced: peripheral blood. The chain is built from TRBV19 and TRBJ1-1; D may be TRBD1 (5 bases). This clonotype originated in a man younger than 45 with active or convalescent COVID-19. DNA of the CDR3: TGTGCCAGTAGTGCTGACAGTAGGGAAGCTTTCTTT. Its protein is CASSADSREAFF. Full variable domain (remainder filled in from reference TRBV19 and TRBJ1-1): DGGITQSPKYLFRKEGQNVTLSCEQNLNHDAMYWYRQDPGQGLRLIYYSQIVNDFQKGDIAEGYSVSREKKESFPLTVTSAQKNPTAFYLCASSADSREAFFGQGTRLTVV.